Below, 21 T cell receptor beta chains from the same sample are listed, as sequenced in a study of radiotherapy plus CTLA-4 blockade in lung cancer. Data came from immunoSEQ multiplex PCR; TCRdb stores just in-frame clones and leaves some out. The sample yields about 98,000 clones, approximately 85% seen once. Sequences were derived from peripheral blood, sampled from a patient treated with radiotherapy plus ipilimumab. These receptors were collected from a human donor with non-small cell lung cancer who had a partial response to radiotherapy plus ipilimumab.

The rearrangement uses TRBV7-2 and TRBJ2-1; tentative D call: TRBD2 (6 bases). CDR3 length equals 14 residues. V was pared by 2 bases and J by 9 bases, with 14 bases between. Per germline, CDR1 SGHTA and CDR2 FQGNSA. The CDR3 spells CASSLRGPGSEQFF. The CDR3 DNA reads as TGTGCCAGCAGCTTACGTGGCCCCGGGAGTGAGCAGTTCTTC. Drawing the rest from reference TRBV7-2 and TRBJ2-1, the complete variable domain is GAGVSQSPSNKVTEKGKDVELRCDPISGHTALYWYRQSLGQGLEFLIYFQGNSAPDKSGLPSDRFSAERTGGSVSTLTIQRTQQEDSAVYLCASSLRGPGSEQFFGPGTRLTVL.

V and J are TRBV15 and TRBJ2-7; 7 bases line up with TRBD1. Trimming at V came to 5 bases and at J to 6 bases, leaving 7 bases not matched to a gene. Germline V CDR1 and CDR2: LNHNV, YYDKDF (reference sequence). CDR3 length: 13 amino acids. Here the CDR3 reads CATSGRQGSEQYF. In DNA form, the CDR3 reads TGTGCCACCAGCGGTAGACAGGGATCCGAGCAGTACTTC. The whole variable domain, filled in from reference TRBV15 and TRBJ2-7, reads DAMVIQNPRYQVTQFGKPVTLSCSQTLNHNVMYWYQQKSSQAPKLLFHYYDKDFNNEADTPDNFQSRRPNTSFCFLDIRSPGLGDTAMYLCATSGRQGSEQYFGPGTRLTVT.

The chain joins TRBV15 to TRBJ2-7; the match to TRBD1 covers 7 bases. V lost 2 bases, J lost 6 bases, and 4 bases stayed unmatched. The germline gives CDR1 LNHNV, CDR2 YYDKDF (reference sequence). This CDR3 region has 13 residues. The DNA of the CDR3 is TGTGCCACCAGCAGATCACGGGACAGCGAGCAGTACTTC. Amino acid sequence: CATSRSRDSEQYF.

The chain couples TRBV6-6 to TRBJ1-2, with D maybe TRBD1 (6 bases). Trimming removed 6 bases from V and 4 bases from J, with 15 bases in between. From germline, CDR1 is MNHNY and CDR2 SVGAGI (reference sequence). The CDR3 has 14 residues. The CDR3: CASRQAAGVYGYTF. CDR3 nucleotides: TGTGCCAGCAGGCAGGCCGCAGGGGTCTATGGCTACACCTTC.

This clone was seen once. This chain uses TRBV4-1 with TRBJ2-4; tentative D call: TRBD1 (5 bases). Per the germline V gene, CDR1 is MGHRA and CDR2 is YSYEKL. CDR3 length: 13 residues. V shed 4 bases and J shed 9 bases, with 13 bases lying between them. CDR3 coding DNA: TGCGCCAGCAGCCGATTGGACCAGGGCATTCAGTACTTC. Protein sequence: CASSRLDQGIQYF.

The chain uses TRBV19 and TRBJ1-5, with D possibly TRBD1 on 6 matching bases. The CDR3 runs to 15 residues. Trimming removed 3 bases from V and 5 bases from J, with 14 bases in between. Germline-derived CDR1 and CDR2 are LNHDA and SQIVND (reference sequence). The CDR3 protein is CASSIGPAGDQPQHF. As DNA, the CDR3 is TGTGCCAGTAGTATTGGACCGGCAGGGGATCAGCCCCAGCATTTT.

This clone was observed a few times. The chain uses TRBV7-9 and TRBJ2-7, with TRBD2 matching 8 bases. Trimming took 4 bases from V and 3 from J; bases not matched to a gene: 5. This CDR3 is built from 14 residues. CDR1 SEHNR and CDR2 FQNEAQ come from the germline V gene (reference sequence). The CDR3 loop reads CASSSASGFYEQYF. CDR3 coding DNA: TGTGCCAGCAGCTCGGCTAGCGGGTTCTACGAGCAGTACTTC.

V gene TRBV2 combines with J gene TRBJ2-1; TRBD1 matches at 9 bases. CDR1 is SNHLY, CDR2 FYNNEI, per germline. The CDR3 runs 13 residues. V was clipped by 8 bases and J by 6 bases; unmatched bases: 5. Written as DNA, the CDR3 is TGTGCCAGCGGGTTGGGACAGGGCAATGAGCAGTTCTTC. The encoded protein is CASGLGQGNEQFF. Full variable domain (rest looked up from reference TRBV2 and TRBJ2-1): EPEVTQTPSHQVTQMGQEVILRCVPISNHLYFYWYRQILGQKVEFLVSFYNNEISEKSEIFDDQFSVERPDGSNFTLKIRSTKLEDSAMYFCASGLGQGNEQFFGPGTRLTVL.

The J gene is TRBJ2-3, the V gene TRBV27; 7 bases fit TRBD2. This CDR3 has 16 amino acids. Germline V CDR1 and CDR2: MNHEY, SMNVEV (reference sequence). V lost 6 bases to trimming and J lost 1 base; unmatched junction nucleotides: 10. The CDR3 sequence: CASRTLANVGTDTQYF. The CDR3 nucleotides are TGTGCCAGCAGAACACTAGCGAACGTGGGCACAGATACGCAGTATTTT.

This clone has more than one count but fewer than ten. The chain links TRBV30 to TRBJ2-2, with TRBD1 identical over 8 bases. CDR1 and CDR2 (germline): GTSNPN, SVGIG (reference sequence). J was trimmed by 4 bases and V by 5 bases; bases with no gene match: 6. The CDR3 contains 14 residues. CDR3 DNA sequence: TGTGCCTGGGACCGGACAGGGACCACCGGGGAGCTGTTTTTT. Translating gives CAWDRTGTTGELFF. The complete variable domain, with remaining parts taken from reference TRBV30 and TRBJ2-2, reads SQTIHQWPATLVQPVGSPLSLECTVEGTSNPNLYWYRQAAGRGLQLLFYSVGIGQISSEVPQNLSASRPQDRQFILSSKKLLLSDSGFYLCAWDRTGTTGELFFGEGSRLTVL.

V and J are TRBV4-1 and TRBJ2-7; D might be TRBD2 (5 bases). V was cut by 9 bases and J by 4 bases, with 16 bases left in between. The CDR3 is 13 amino acids. CDR1 is MGHRA and CDR2 is YSYEKL in the germline V gene. This CDR3 reads CASGVLPGYEQYF. CDR3 bases: TGCGCCAGTGGAGTATTACCGGGATACGAGCAGTACTTC.

The chain joins TRBV28 to TRBJ2-3; D perhaps matches TRBD1 (5 bases). Deletions cut 7 bases from V and 4 bases from J, with 18 bases between. CDR1 is MDHEN, CDR2 SYDVKM, per germline. The CDR3 loop spans 15 amino acids. This CDR3 reads CASMTQGRGADTQYF. Here the CDR3 DNA reads TGTGCCAGCATGACTCAGGGCCGAGGTGCAGATACGCAGTATTTT.

The V call is TRBV6-1, the J call TRBJ1-2; D not resolved. The CDR3 is 15 amino acids. The V end was cut by 3 bases, the J end by 4 bases, with 15 bases between. Germline V CDR1 and CDR2: MNHNS, SASEGT. DNA of the CDR3: TGTGCCAGCAGTGATAATCGGGTGGGAGCCTATGGCTACACCTTC. Protein product: CASSDNRVGAYGYTF.

V and J are TRBV19 and TRBJ2-2; D is uncertain. CDR3 length: 13 amino acids. With 3 bases removed from V and 1 base from J, the gap between germline ends came to 3 bases. The germline gives CDR1 LNHDA, CDR2 SQIVND (reference sequence). The CDR3 DNA sequence: TGTGCCAGTAGTATCGGGAACACCGGGGAGCTGTTTTTT. Amino acids: CASSIGNTGELFF.

The chain recombines TRBV7-9 with TRBJ2-1; 10 bases are a match to TRBD2. Trimming took 5 bases from V and 2 from J; bases not matched to a gene: 3. Germline CDR1 SEHNR, CDR2 FQNEAQ (reference sequence). The CDR3 sequence is 15 residues long. As DNA, the CDR3 is TGTGCCAGCAGCCGTACTAGCGGGGCCTACAATGAGCAGTTCTTC. This sequence encodes CASSRTSGAYNEQFF.

The genes are TRBV15 and TRBJ1-1; 9 bases map to TRBD1. The V gene end was trimmed by 0 bases and the J gene end by 4 bases; junction bases not matched to a gene: 9. The CDR3 runs 17 residues. CDR1 LNHNV and CDR2 YYDKDF come from the germline V gene (reference sequence). The DNA for the CDR3 is TGTGCCACCAGCAGAGAGCAACAGGGGGCGTCTAGCACTGAAGCTTTCTTT. Translated, it gives CATSREQQGASSTEAFF.

The gene calls are TRBV5-4 and TRBJ2-1; 9 bases align to TRBD2. J was trimmed by 4 bases and V by 3 bases; bases with no gene match: 5. The CDR3 is 15 amino acids. CDR1 is SGHNT, CDR2 YYREEE, per germline (reference sequence). The CDR3 sequence: CASSSSGRLYNEQFF. CDR3 nucleotide sequence: TGTGCCAGCAGCTCCAGCGGGAGGCTTTACAATGAGCAGTTCTTC.

CDR3: CASSPTGGNYGYTF. CDR3 nucleotides: TGTGCCAGCAGTCCCACAGGGGGCAACTATGGCTACACCTTC. The chain is built from TRBV27 and TRBJ1-2; TRBD1 matches at 9 bases. This CDR3 has 14 amino acids. CDR1 MNHEY and CDR2 SMNVEV come from the germline V gene (reference sequence). V gave up 5 bases and J gave up 2 bases; unmatched junction bases: 3.

The chain has TRBV7-6 and TRBJ2-1, with unresolved D. V was cut by 2 bases and J by 4 bases, with 6 bases left in between. Per the germline V gene, CDR1 is SGHVS and CDR2 is FNYEAQ. This CDR3 spans 13 amino acids. CDR3 in amino acids: CASSLSSYNEQFF. CDR3 in DNA: TGTGCCAGCAGCTTATCCAGTTACAATGAGCAGTTCTTC.

In the case of this clone: Other nucleotide sequences in the sample specify the same CDR3. The chain couples TRBV28 to TRBJ1-1, with 9 positions matching TRBD1. Trimming at V came to 4 bases and at J to 5 bases, leaving 5 bases not matched to a gene. The CDR3 runs 14 residues. CDR1 and CDR2 from the germline V gene are MDHEN and SYDVKM. The DNA for the CDR3 is TGTGCCAGCAGTTCACAGGGGGCGCGAACTGAAGCTTTCTTT. It is translated as CASSSQGARTEAFF.

V is TRBV4-1 and J is TRBJ2-7, with D maybe TRBD1 (5 bases). This CDR3 region has 15 residues. Trimming pared 0 bases from V and 2 bases from J, leaving 11 bases between. Germline V gene sequence: CDR1 MGHRA, CDR2 YSYEKL. CDR3 in amino acids: CASSQDPTGTYEQYF. CDR3 DNA sequence: TGCGCCAGCAGCCAAGATCCTACAGGTACCTACGAGCAGTACTTC.